This T cell receptor (beta chain) is drawn from a study of cytomegalovirus exposure and HLA in healthy donors. Overall study findings and caveats: The study found most TCR sequences rare, yet found some public TCRs in many donors. As was reported, the classifier diagnosed cytomegalovirus status with high specificity and sensitivity. Specificity for CMV antigens was confirmed in vitro for a few of the CMV-associated chains.

A word on this clone: The antigen remains unidentified.

CDR1 and CDR2 (germline): SGHRS, YFSETQ. J gave up 2 bases and V 0 bases, and 5 bases lay outside the gene matches. This CDR3 has 15 residues. The protocol was immunoSEQ multiplex PCR, while the TCRdb copy is restricted to in-frame clones and leaves out a portion. The sample yields under 75,000 clones, 90% to 95% seen once. This TCR was sampled from a young man in good health and CMV-seropositive. The source material was PBMCs. The chain employs TRBV5-1 and TRBJ2-7, with TRBD2 matching over 7 bases. The CDR3 bases are TGCGCCAGCAGCTTGGAAGGAGCGGGGACCTACGAGCAGTACTTC. The encoded protein is CASSLEGAGTYEQYF.